The TCR beta chain under discussion was sequenced for a study of T cell responses to AZD1222 COVID-19 vaccine. Whole-study context: Second-dose groups at about 4 or about 12 weeks were pooled.

Of note for this clone: Its antigen is as yet unknown.

Study outcomes and limitations: Spike was spanned by vaccine-associated CD4 TCRs, with dominance at 160-218 and 743-854. Unmutated variant regions are reportedly targeted by nearly half of spike-specific TCRs. It was only after the peak T cell response that any repertoires were sampled.

Germline V gene sequence: CDR1 SGHVS, CDR2 FNYEAQ. Trimming removed 1 base from V and 4 bases from J, with 11 bases in between. This CDR3 has 15 amino acids. Sequencing used immunoSEQ multiplex PCR; TCRdb keeps in-frame clones, though not all of them. The sample comprises some 170,000 clones, around 92% of which are singletons, and about 1% rests with the top ten. The clonotype comes from an adult in good health. The specimen comprised peripheral blood, sampled on day 0 of AZD1222 vaccination. The rearrangement links TRBV7-6 to TRBJ2-1; D is perhaps TRBD1 (6 bases). In DNA form, the CDR3 reads TGTGCCAGCAGCTTAGAAGGCAGGGGTTACAATGAGCAGTTCTTC. Translated: CASSLEGRGYNEQFF.